This TCR beta chain came from a study of cytomegalovirus exposure and HLA in healthy donors (dated 2017 in TCRdb). Background on the whole study: An earlier analysis of roughly 630 of the donors reported 250 to 350 Gb of sequence data and around 120 million unique TCR beta sequences from about 179 million T cells. In the later analysis, no new phenotypic data were used to find candidate immune exposures; instead, reliance was placed on TCR beta sequences and their occurrence across donors. Among some 400 genotyped donors of the cohort, an average of around 240,000 unique TCR beta nucleotide sequences was sequenced per donor, of which about 18% were non-productive. HLA typing covered class I and class II loci at four-digit resolution. The study used immunosequencing to profile the T cell repertoires of several hundred subjects and linked those repertoires to cytomegalovirus serostatus. Of the roughly 390 genotyped donors, 81% were placed in the genetic ancestry cluster associated with self-reported Caucasian donors. The aim of the study was to test whether cataloging public T cell receptors could identify signatures of past pathogen exposure. Genome-wide SNP genotypes for about three fifths of the roughly 700 donors were used in a later genetic analysis, which treated that subset as a discovery cohort. Roughly 300 gigabases of sequencing data and around 80 million unique TCR sequences made up an early release that covered approximately 650 HLA-typed donors. The number of donors typed differed by locus, with 629-630 for A, B, C, DRB1 and DQB1, around 500 for DQA1, under 610 for DPA1, and around 430 for DPB1. A later analysis re-examined previously published TCR beta repertoires from just over 650 donors and added high-resolution HLA genotyping to investigate patterns of TCR occurrence. A separate validation cohort of roughly 120 different subjects was used in addition to the approximately 700-subject first cohort. Four to six DR-DQ haplotypes were handled as single units for association and clustering, since linkage in the cohort was strong. To predict cytomegalovirus infection status, the study brought together high-throughput TCR immunosequencing, statistical association of individual TCRs with disease status, and machine learning. In an earlier analysis of 500 to 650 of the donors, high-throughput TCR beta sequencing was used to judge whether each TCR beta V gene segment behaved as functional or pseudogenic. Every discovery cohort repertoire had been produced on one sequencing platform. Alongside the repertoire data, information on donor age, sex, ethnicity and CMV serostatus was compiled. Broad study findings and their caveats: Some IMGT-functional V segments, including TRBV6-2 and TRBV6-3, could not be told apart with the 87-base-pair reads, so those segments were excluded. In a later analysis, most CMV-associated TCR beta chains were found to appear HLA-restricted, with HLA associations seemingly driven largely by CMV exposure. A total of roughly 160 TCR beta chains were listed by the study as associated with cytomegalovirus. Presence/absence analyses assumed roughly uniform sequencing depth across donors, an assumption that may not hold. In a later analysis, several top co-occurrence clusters were reported to appear linked to parvovirus B19, influenza, CMV and Epstein-Barr virus. Most TCR sequences were seen in very few donors, while some public TCRs were found in many individuals. In vitro tests confirmed that a few of the cytomegalovirus-associated TCR beta chains recognize cytomegalovirus antigens. According to the authors, the approach could potentially be generalized to other disease states and immunological phenotypes. In a later analysis, HLA-associated TCR beta chains were found to be more clonally expanded and to have lower generation probabilities than equally common non-associated chains. The cohort was sequenced for TCR beta chains only, and without alpha or paired-chain data the features that could be detected were limited. In a later genetic analysis, fewer N-insertions in productive TCRs were reported among donors in an Asian-associated ancestry cluster than the approximately 710-donor mean. For the cohort, immune exposure information was limited to CMV serostatus. In a later analysis, the rate of TCR association differed among HLA loci, with DRB1 alleles having the most associated TCRs and HLA-C alleles having the fewest. Cytomegalovirus status was reported to be diagnosed by the classifier with high specificity and sensitivity in both the original and validation cohorts. In a later genetic analysis, a missense DCLRE1C variant was associated with V-gene and J-gene trimming of TCR beta chains, and the association was replicated in an independent cohort. A further reported finding was that TCR beta sequences accurately predicted the HLA-A and HLA-B alleles for most subjects in the first cohort. Approximately 16 rarely observed V segments, including chromosome 9 orphons, were excluded from the earlier analysis of several hundred of the donors because counts were too low. Strong co-occurrence of HLA alleles, especially DR and DQ, made assigning TCR associations to individual alleles difficult. HLA typing was unavailable for some donors at each locus, so association tests used only the typed subset. Linkage disequilibrium might explain the correlated functional status among segregating V segments, but an unknown experimental factor could not be excluded. A later analysis associated 17,000 or so TCR beta sequences with specific HLA alleles at a false discovery rate of 0.05. An earlier analysis of approximately 570 of the donors showed that most TCR beta V segments appeared in productive rearrangements either about 87% or about 30% of the time, which broadly matched IMGT annotations. A group of highly shared sequence variants was considered likely to be a technical artifact of the sequencing pipeline.

The cohort consisted of 600 to 700 healthy bone marrow donors. At the time of sampling, all cohort members were nominally healthy, though unrecorded immune exposures were likely present. The donor tested CMV seronegative and was one of the 352 seronegative cohort members. A peripheral blood sample was provided by each donor, and peripheral blood mononuclear cells were used for TCR beta sequencing. Genomic DNA was extracted from the blood cell samples with the Qiagen DNeasy Blood Extraction Kit. A note on this clone: Its binding antigen is unknown. No much larger clonotype is one base removed from it; base qualities were not supplied.

Receptor libraries were prepared by the immunoSEQ multiplex PCR assay. For the multiplex PCR, a mixture combining 60 forward primers for TCR Vbeta segments and 13 reverse primers for TCR Jbeta segments was used. Amplification of the CDR3 region of rearranged TCR beta genes was performed with a multiplex PCR assay on genomic DNA. On the Illumina HiSeq System, the amplified TCR beta libraries were sequenced as 87-base-pair reads. The original methods were these. A later analysis tallied roughly 78 million unique TCR beta chains across the 666 repertoires, and around 10 million of those chains were shared by two or more donors. A nearest-neighbor algorithm error-corrected the raw reads and collapsed the reads into unique sequences, merging closely related sequences to remove PCR and sequencing errors. To assign V, D and J gene segments, CDR3 sequences were aligned to IMGT reference sequences. Each retained sequence needed at least a six-nucleotide match to both a V gene segment and a J gene segment. Rearrangements were classified as productive when the CDR3 lacked stop codons and remained in frame with V and J, and all other rearrangements were classified as non-productive. CDR3 was defined by IMGT convention, running from the second conserved V-encoded cysteine to the conserved J-encoded phenylalanine. Sequences without an unambiguous match to a single V gene segment were excluded from the earlier analysis of 450 to 650 of the donors. An earlier analysis of a few hundred of the donors classified V segments as functional when productive rearrangements were above 56.7% and as segregating when the standard deviation between donors was above 5%. A statistical classification framework was built for diagnosing cytomegalovirus status from the catalog of TCR beta chain sequences. In a later analysis, V and J genes were assigned by comparing TCR nucleotide sequences against IMGT/GENE-DB human TR gene sequences. The TCRdist pipeline was used in a later analysis to assign CDR3 sequences and most-parsimonious VDJ recombination scenarios. In a later analysis, each TCR beta chain was defined by its CDR3 amino acid sequence together with its V-gene family, and reads without a unique V-gene family were excluded. As a way to deal with suspected cross-contamination and a sequencing artifact, a later analysis dropped 450 to 700 nucleotide sequences that were highly shared and had low generation probability. In a later analysis, a clonal expansion index was calculated for each public chain from normalized within-repertoire ranks of inferred template counts. A later analysis computed generation probabilities with a VDJ recombination model fitted to out-of-frame rearrangements, and checked the results against IGoR. Hypergeometric tests were used in a later analysis to score TCR-TCR, TCR-HLA and TCR-CMV co-occurrence, with a repertoire-size bias correction applied to the TCR pairs. In a later analysis, false discovery rates were estimated by permuting HLA or CMV assignments 20 times. In a later analysis, co-occurring TCRs were grouped using DBSCAN, and TCRdist sequence similarity was added for clustering within HLA-allele-positive subsets. Co-occurrence clustering excluded repertoires with fewer than 30,000 or more than 120,000 public chains, plus five with anomalous nucleotide sharing. Drawn from immuneACCESS, this table holds only the in-frame rearrangements with V and J called that TCRdb kept. Clones are partly lost; checked studies trace under half to an unresolved V gene and leave the rest unexplained. Clone size and the V and J calls come from that table; the DNA yielded D and trimming. Here the sample has around 110,000 clones; 81% occur a single time. The top ten clones comprise around 2.1% of the sample.

V has 6 bases trimmed and J has 6 bases trimmed; junction bases matching no gene number 10. The CDR3 starts with the cysteine, ends with the phenylalanine, and has 15 residues. Only the CDR3 part of the read is kept: 45 bases, read in frame from the first base. From the germline V gene, CDR1 is SGDLS and CDR2 is YYNGEE. The source material was PBMCs. The V gene is TRBV9 and the J gene is TRBJ2-1; 9 bases in the middle match TRBD2. The sequence derives from a man aged 30 to 39 in good health and CMV-seronegative. The nucleotides read TGTGCCAGCACCCCCGGCTCTAGCGGGATCAATGAGCAGTTCTTC. This yields the protein CASTPGSSGINEQFF.